The 11 T cell receptor beta chains given below trace back to one sample, sequenced in a study of vaccination and CD4 T cells after COVID-19. The Oncomine TCR Beta short-read assay generated sequence data from the DNA of cultured CD4+ T cells. Each CDR3 protein is one row after TCRdb ran MiXCR on the PCR reads. The data show about 7,000 distinct CDR3 sequences, roughly 36% seen once. Antigen specificity for these receptors is unknown. Treatment: roughly 10-day PBMC culture with coronavirus spike peptide pools or control peptides (ViraFEST assay). From the unexposed donor, CD4+ T cells were collected ahead of the COVID-19 pandemic (2011-2018). The specimen sequenced was CD4+ T cells from blood, cultured in vitro. These receptors originate from a human donor in good health.

The chain has TRBV19 and TRBJ2-3, with 11 nucleotides matching TRBD2. V lost 8 bases to trimming and J lost 5 bases; unmatched junction nucleotides: 15. The CDR3 runs to 17 residues. In germline, CDR1 is LNHDA, CDR2 SQIVND (reference sequence). The CDR3 spells CASSFSGSGGARDTQYF. Written as DNA, the CDR3 is TGTGCCAGTTCCTTCTCGGGTAGCGGGGGGGCAAGAGATACGCAGTATTTT.

This rearrangement joins TRBV9 to TRBJ1-1, with D unclear. The CDR3 runs 13 residues. With 2 bases removed from V and 8 bases from J, the gap between germline ends came to 13 bases. Germline V gives CDR1 SGDLS, CDR2 YYNGEE. DNA of the CDR3: TGTGCCAGCAGCGTCATGGACGTCTCCGAAGCTTTCTTT. Encoded protein: CASSVMDVSEAFF.

The rearrangement links TRBV19 to TRBJ2-5; 8 bases are shared with TRBD2. V dropped 11 bases and J dropped 2; count of bases not matched to a gene: 7. Germline CDR1 LNHDA, CDR2 SQIVND (reference sequence). This CDR3 is 13 amino acids long. The CDR3 reads CASSGSWQETQYF. The CDR3 bases are TGTGCCTCGAGCGGGAGCTGGCAAGAGACCCAGTACTTC.

This clonotype was seen more than once but under ten times. The chain recombines TRBV7-2 with TRBJ1-5, with D possibly matching TRBD1 (5 bases). The germline gives CDR1 SGHTA, CDR2 FQGNSA. V was trimmed by 5 bases and J by 0 bases, leaving 14 bases between them. The CDR3 has 16 amino acids. The CDR3 here is CASSALGGYSNQPQHF. The DNA for the CDR3 is TGTGCCAGCAGCGCCTTGGGGGGGTATAGCAATCAGCCCCAGCATTTT.

This clonotype came up a few times. The chain combines TRBV7-9 with TRBJ2-3; the D gene is possibly TRBD1 (5 bases). The V end was cut by 5 bases, the J end by 3 bases, with 6 bases between. CDR1 and CDR2 from the germline V gene are SEHNR and FQNEAQ (reference sequence). This CDR3 region has 12 residues. DNA of the CDR3: TGTGCCAGCAGCCCAGGGACAGATACGCAGTATTTT. Translation gives CASSPGTDTQYF.

The V gene is TRBV6-1, the J gene TRBJ1-3, with D uncertain. This CDR3 is built from 18 residues. CDR1 and CDR2 from the germline V gene are MNHNS and SASEGT. The V end was cut by 8 bases, the J end by 0 bases, with 23 bases between. The CDR3 sequence is CASAPRGSTQYSGNTIYF. The CDR3 DNA sequence: TGTGCCAGCGCCCCCAGAGGTTCGACTCAATACTCTGGAAACACCATATATTTT.

This clonotype was counted a few times. The chain recombines TRBV15 with TRBJ1-4; TRBD1 is a possible D gene (5 bases). The V gene lost 9 bases and the J gene lost 8 bases, with 16 bases spanning the gap. Germline V gene data show CDR1 as LNHNV and CDR2 as YYDKDF (reference sequence). The CDR3 has 13 residues. The CDR3 reads CATRIGGNEKLFF. In DNA form, the CDR3 reads TGTGCCACTAGAATTGGGGGGAACGAAAAACTGTTTTTT.

The chain combines TRBV7-7 with TRBJ2-5; 9 nucleotides align to TRBD2. The CDR3 is made up of 15 amino acids. The germline V gene encodes CDR1 SSHAT and CDR2 FNYEAQ (reference sequence). The V gene end was trimmed by 2 bases and the J gene end by 5 bases; junction bases not matched to a gene: 6. CDR3 nucleotides: TGTGCCAGCAGCTTACGCGGGGGGGCCATGGAGACCCAGTACTTC. Translating it yields CASSLRGGAMETQYF.

Relative to its sample, this clonotype is large (0.1 to 1%). The chain employs TRBV2 and TRBJ1-1, with 7 bases lining up with TRBD1. CDR3 length equals 13 residues. The V segment lost 8 bases and the J segment 6 bases; nucleotides outside the gene matches: 9. Germline lookup yields CDR1 SNHLY and CDR2 FYNNEI. This chain's CDR3 is CASGPTGVAEAFF. The CDR3, as DNA: TGTGCCAGCGGCCCCACAGGGGTAGCTGAAGCTTTCTTT. The full variable domain, rest sourced from reference TRBV2 and TRBJ1-1, is EPEVTQTPSHQVTQMGQEVILRCVPISNHLYFYWYRQILGQKVEFLVSFYNNEISEKSEIFDDQFSVERPDGSNFTLKIRSTKLEDSAMYFCASGPTGVAEAFFGQGTRLTVV.

In its sample, this clonotype was seen a few times. The rearrangement uses TRBV30 and TRBJ1-2; 8 positions agree with TRBD1. Germline loops: CDR1 GTSNPN, CDR2 SVGIG (reference sequence). There are 10 residues in the CDR3. V dropped 5 bases and J dropped 12; count of bases not matched to a gene: 5. The CDR3: CAWSQGAHTF. For the CDR3, the DNA is TGTGCCTGGTCCCAGGGGGCCCACACCTTC.

In this sample, this clonotype turned up a few times. One end of the junction does not line up with germline, which may come from a read error. This chain connects TRBV7-8 to TRBJ1-1; tentative D call: TRBD1 (5 bases). CDR3 length equals 13 residues. Germline loops: CDR1 SGHVS, CDR2 FQNEAQ. The CDR3 region is CASTLDRNTEAFF. The CDR3 DNA sequence: TGTGCCAGCACCTTAGACAGGAACACTGAAGCTTTCTTT. The whole variable domain, remainder taken from reference TRBV7-8 and TRBJ1-1, is GAGVSQSPRYKVAKRGQDVALRCDPISGHVSLFWYQQALGQGPEFLTYFQNEAQLDKSGLPSDRFFAERPEGSVSTLKIQRTQQEDSAVYLCASTLDRNTEAFFGQGTRLTVV.